Listed here are 2 T cell receptor beta chains from one sample, sequenced in a study of T cells in Graves' hyperthyroidism and ophthalmopathy. Amplified TCR beta CDR3 regions derived from RNA transcripts. TCR CDR3 regions were first amplified by RT-PCR with HTBI primers. TCRdb passed the multiplex PCR reads through MiXCR, listing each CDR3 protein once. The sample yields about 500,000 distinct CDR3 sequences, approximately 16% seen once. Sequenced sample: blood. The receptors stem from a woman younger than 45 with Graves' ophthalmopathy.

This clonotype turned up a few times. This rearrangement joins TRBV2 to TRBJ2-1; TRBD1 agrees at 11 bases. The germline V gene has CDR1 SNHLY and CDR2 FYNNEI. CDR3 length: 17 amino acids. The V and J ends lost 0 bases and 12 bases, in that order; junction bases with no gene match: 13. CDR3 loop: CASSEARRTGGLLRQFF. The CDR3 nucleotides are TGTGCCAGCAGTGAAGCGCGGAGGACAGGGGGCCTACTAAGGCAGTTCTTC.

This clonotype has only a few counts. The DNA for the CDR3 is TGTGCCAGCAGCCATGGGACTTTTCAAGATACGCAGTATTTT. This encodes CASSHGTFQDTQYF. The V gene is TRBV4-2, the J gene TRBJ2-3, with D maybe TRBD2 (6 bases). Trimming stripped 3 bases from V and 5 bases from J, with 12 bases between. Germline CDR1 and CDR2: LGHNA and YNFKEQ. This CDR3 has 14 amino acids.